This is a list of T cell receptor beta chains from one sample in a study of T cell clones after liver transplantation. TCRdb keeps only in-frame clones here, not all; method: immunoSEQ multiplex PCR. The sample yields 65,000 to 80,000 clones, 80% seen once. The sequenced sample was CD4+ T cells from blood, obtained before liver transplant. These receptors came from a human donor who received a liver transplant. CDR3s include the opening cysteine and the closing phenylalanine or tryptophan. Each record gives: CDR3 DNA, CDR3 protein, V gene, D gene, clone size, J gene. A D gene is named only where the DNA matches it firmly. Expanded clones get a size class; other rows say once, few or many, or leave the size out.

DNA: TGCGCCAGCAGCCAAGAATCGTGGGGGGAGGCTTTCTTT; CDR3: CASSQESWGEAFF; V: TRBV4-3; D: .; size: .; J: TRBJ1-1
DNA: TGTGCCAGCAGCTTCGGACAGGGCGGCGAGCAGTACTTC; CDR3: CASSFGQGGEQYF; V: TRBV11-2; D: TRBD1; size: .; J: TRBJ2-7
DNA: TGTGCCAGCACCGGGGCTGGAAACACCATATATTTT; CDR3: CASTGAGNTIYF; V: TRBV9; D: .; size: .; J: TRBJ1-3
DNA: TGTGCCAGCAGCTTAGTTACCTACGAGCAGTACTTC; CDR3: CASSLVTYEQYF; V: TRBV7-9; D: .; size: .; J: TRBJ2-7
DNA: TGTGCCAGCAGTAAAAACATACAGAGTTACAATGGCTACACCTTC; CDR3: CASSKNIQSYNGYTF; V: TRBV28; D: .; size: .; J: TRBJ1-2
DNA: TGCGCCAGCAGCTTACTGCCGGGACCGAACTCGTTGGAGCAGTTCTTC; CDR3: CASSLLPGPNSLEQFF; V: TRBV5-1; D: .; size: .; J: TRBJ2-1
DNA: TGCAGTGTACGCCCGTGGCGGGAGAACCCCTACGAGCAGTACTTC; CDR3: CSVRPWRENPYEQYF; V: TRBV29-1; D: TRBD2; size: few; J: TRBJ2-7
DNA: TGTGCCAGCAGCCAAGTCCCTAGCGGAACGAGCTCCTACAATGAGCAGTTCTTC; CDR3: CASSQVPSGTSSYNEQFF; V: TRBV4-2; D: TRBD2; size: .; J: TRBJ2-1
DNA: TGTGCCAGCAGTTTCGTAGCGGGAGCTTTCAATGAGCAGTTCTTC; CDR3: CASSFVAGAFNEQFF; V: TRBV11-2; D: TRBD2; size: .; J: TRBJ2-1
DNA: TGTGCCAGCAGCTTTCAAGCCTACAATGAGCAGTTCTTC; CDR3: CASSFQAYNEQFF; V: TRBV7-6; D: .; size: .; J: TRBJ2-1
DNA: TGTGCCAGCAGTCCCGGTACGAGTCAGCCCCAGCATTTT; CDR3: CASSPGTSQPQHF; V: TRBV6-5; D: .; size: .; J: TRBJ1-5
DNA: TGTGCCTGGAGTGTGGTGACAGGGTCCTACGAGCAGTACTTC; CDR3: CAWSVVTGSYEQYF; V: TRBV30; D: TRBD1; size: .; J: TRBJ2-7
DNA: TGTGCCAGCAGCTCGGTGGACAACTATGGCTACACCTTC; CDR3: CASSSVDNYGYTF; V: TRBV5-8; D: .; size: .; J: TRBJ1-2
DNA: TGTGCCAGCGGGAGGGTGGGTCCGGGACACCCGAACACCGGGGAGCTGTTTTTT; CDR3: CASGRVGPGHPNTGELFF; V: TRBV7-3; D: .; size: .; J: TRBJ2-2
DNA: TGTGCCAGCAGTTTTGCCCATTTCTATGGCTACACCTTC; CDR3: CASSFAHFYGYTF; V: TRBV28; D: .; size: .; J: TRBJ1-2
DNA: TGCAGCGTGCTCCGGGACAGGGGCGACACTGAAGCTTTCTTT; CDR3: CSVLRDRGDTEAFF; V: TRBV29-1; D: TRBD1; size: .; J: TRBJ1-1
DNA: TGTGCCATCAGTGAGTCGATGGTAGGCGCGGGAGTCGGGTACGAGCAGTACTTC; CDR3: CAISESMVGAGVGYEQYF; V: TRBV10-3; D: TRBD2; size: .; J: TRBJ2-7
DNA: TGTGCCAGCAGTGAACAGCAGGGGGCCATCTACAATGAGCAGTTCTTC; CDR3: CASSEQQGAIYNEQFF; V: TRBV25-1; D: TRBD1; size: .; J: TRBJ2-1